The 25 T cell receptor beta chains presented below share a single source sample, sequenced in a study of T-cell reconstitution after alpha-beta-depleted transplantation in children. Unique molecular identifiers were used in preparing the TCRbeta library. One entry per CDR3 protein results from TCRdb running MiXCR on the PCR reads. The repertoire consists of about 200,000 distinct CDR3 sequences, with roughly 7% occurring once and the leading ten covering just over 5.5%. This specimen consisted of PBMCs, obtained before TCRalphabeta/CD19-depleted stem cell transplant. The receptors stem from a boy aged 2 to 9 with acute lymphoblastic leukemia, due to receive a stem cell transplant.

This clonotype was found a few times. The V and J genes are TRBV15 and TRBJ1-6; no clear D. V lost 4 bases and J 4 bases, leaving 14 bases between the germline ends. The CDR3 extends over 16 amino acids. The germline CDR1 and CDR2 sequences are LNHNV and YYDKDF (reference sequence). The CDR3 DNA follows: TGTGCCACCAGCACCCTTCCCGAGGTTTATAATTCACCCCTCCACTTT. Its protein is CATSTLPEVYNSPLHF.

This clonotype was recorded a few times. This chain links TRBV18 with TRBJ1-1; D possibly corresponds to TRBD1 (5 bases). The V and J ends lost 1 base and 2 bases respectively, with 11 bases between them. The length of the CDR3 is 15 residues. In germline, CDR1 is KGHSH, CDR2 LQKENI. The CDR3 protein is CASSPRVGGNTEAFF. Here the CDR3 DNA reads TGTGCCAGCTCACCACGGGTCGGGGGTAACACTGAAGCTTTCTTT. Complete variable domain (other parts from reference TRBV18 and TRBJ1-1): NAGVMQNPRHLVRRRGQEARLRCSPMKGHSHVYWYRQLPEEGLKFMVYLQKENIIDESGMPKERFSAEFPKEGPSILRIQQVVRGDSAAYFCASSPRVGGNTEAFFGQGTRLTVV.

In this sample, this clonotype turned up many times. V usage is TRBV9 and J usage is TRBJ1-2, with TRBD1 matching over 9 bases. The CDR3 length is 17 residues. Trimming cost V 0 bases and J 0 bases; bases outside gene matches: 6. Per the germline V gene, CDR1 is SGDLS and CDR2 is YYNGEE. CDR3 bases: TGTGCCAGCAGCGTAGGTACAGGGGGCTTAGCTAACTATGGCTACACCTTC. This translates into CASSVGTGGLANYGYTF.

There are a few counts of this clonotype. The DNA of the CDR3 is TGTGCCAGCAGCCAAGATCGGGGGGGTTGGTCGGAGACCCAGTACTTC. This translates into CASSQDRGGWSETQYF. V gene TRBV4-2 combines with J gene TRBJ2-5; 8 bases are a match to TRBD2. The J segment lost 5 bases and the V segment lost 0 bases, leaving 8 bases of the junction unmatched. Germline V CDR1 and CDR2: LGHNA, YNFKEQ. The CDR3 runs 16 residues.

J is TRBJ2-5 and V is TRBV20-1; 12 nucleotides line up with TRBD2. The trim removed 5 bases at V and 3 bases at J, leaving 10 bases unmatched. This CDR3 contains 16 residues. CDR1 is DFQATT, CDR2 SNEGSKA, per germline (reference sequence). This CDR3 reads CSAFPRTSGAEETQYF. The DNA of the CDR3 is TGCAGTGCTTTTCCCCGGACTAGCGGGGCAGAAGAGACCCAGTACTTC.

This clonotype was observed at least ten times. The genes are TRBV12-3 or TRBV12-4 and TRBJ2-1, with 9 bases lining up with TRBD2. J gave up 5 bases and V 0 bases, and 2 bases lay outside the gene matches. The CDR3 length is 15 residues. DNA of the CDR3: TGTGCCAGCAGTTTAGCGAGCGGGGGGAACAATGAGCAGTTCTTC. Translating gives CASSLASGGNNEQFF.

The table lists this clonotype with many counts. The gene calls are TRBV12-3 or TRBV12-4 and TRBJ1-4; tentative D call: TRBD1 (5 bases). The CDR3 spans 15 residues. V shed 3 bases and J shed 1 base, with 9 bases lying between them. The DNA for the CDR3 is TGTGCCAGCAGTTTCGGTGACAGAACTAATGAAAAACTGTTTTTT. Amino acid sequence: CASSFGDRTNEKLFF.

This clonotype was detected a few times. V gene TRBV15 combines with J gene TRBJ1-5; tentatively, D is TRBD1 (5 bases). The CDR3 loop spans 14 amino acids. Trimming removed 2 bases from V and 3 bases from J, with 8 bases in between. Germline CDR1 reads LNHNV; CDR2 reads YYDKDF (reference sequence). In DNA, the CDR3 is TGTGCCACCAGCAGACAGGGAAACAATCAGCCCCAGCATTTT. Translating gives CATSRQGNNQPQHF.

This chain connects TRBV3-1 to TRBJ2-3, with TRBD2 matching over 12 bases. Germline CDR1 is LGHDT and CDR2 is YNNKEL (reference sequence). The CDR3 loop spans 21 amino acids. V shed 3 bases, J shed 2 bases, and the junction held 18 bases outside the gene matches. Here the CDR3 reads CASSHKQVLAGGPSDTDTQYF. The CDR3 nucleotides are TGTGCCAGCAGCCACAAGCAGGTCCTAGCGGGGGGGCCGTCAGACACAGATACGCAGTATTTT.

The table lists this clonotype with many counts. The chain employs TRBV9 and TRBJ2-6; no reliable D call. V was trimmed by 0 bases and J by 2 bases, leaving 0 bases between them. This CDR3 is built from 13 residues. Germline values: CDR1 SGDLS, CDR2 YYNGEE. The CDR3 DNA follows: TGTGCCAGCAGCGTAGCTGGGGCCAACGTCCTGACTTTC. It specifies CASSVAGANVLTF.

This clonotype was counted many times. The gene calls are TRBV6-2 or TRBV6-3 and TRBJ2-5, with 7 bases lining up with TRBD2. Losses at the gene ends were 6 bases for V and 5 bases for J; bases not matched to a gene: 9. The CDR3 is made up of 14 amino acids. Germline V gene sequence: CDR1 MNHEY, CDR2 SVGEGT. CDR3 sequence (DNA): TGTGCCAGCAGGGACGGGGGGTCCCGGGAGACCCAGTACTTC. Residues: CASRDGGSRETQYF.

This clonotype was recorded many times. The V and J genes are TRBV19 and TRBJ2-3; D call uncertain. Germline assignment: CDR1 LNHDA and CDR2 SQIVND (reference sequence). Trimming removed 1 base from V and 0 bases from J, with 5 bases in between. This CDR3 is built from 14 residues. CDR3 nucleotides: TGTGCCAGTAGTATAGTGGACAGCACAGATACGCAGTATTTT. Its protein product is CASSIVDSTDTQYF.

This clonotype was counted between two and nine times. The chain combines TRBV12-3 or TRBV12-4 with TRBJ2-1; possible D gene TRBD1, 5 bases. Between the trimmed V and J ends, which lost 3 bases and 6 bases, there was a span of 18 bases. The CDR3 spans 16 residues. This CDR3 is CASSFPQGVVSNEQFF. As DNA, the CDR3 is TGTGCCAGCAGTTTCCCGCAGGGTGTAGTGAGCAATGAGCAGTTCTTC.

This clonotype has a handful of counts. This sequence joins TRBV24-1 and TRBJ2-2; 7 nucleotides match TRBD1. The CDR3 contains 17 residues. Per germline, CDR1 KGHDR and CDR2 SFDVKD. V dropped 2 bases and J dropped 5; count of bases not matched to a gene: 10. DNA of the CDR3: TGTGCCACCAGTGATTCGACAGGAATACAGGGGACCGGGGAGCTGTTTTTT. Translation gives CATSDSTGIQGTGELFF.

This clonotype has ten or more counts. The genes are TRBV7-9 and TRBJ2-3; maybe TRBD1 (5 bases). Germline V gives CDR1 SEHNR, CDR2 FQNEAQ (reference sequence). Trimming pared 2 bases from V and 2 bases from J, leaving 11 bases between. The CDR3 length is 15 residues. The CDR3 coding sequence is TGTGCCAGCAGCTTATTTCCGGACACCACAGATACGCAGTATTTT. Its translation is CASSLFPDTTDTQYF.

This clonotype was seen ten or more times. The J gene is TRBJ2-1, the V gene TRBV11-3; 12 nucleotides align to TRBD2. J was trimmed by 6 bases and V by 4 bases; bases with no gene match: 10. CDR3 length: 17 amino acids. CDR1 SGHNT and CDR2 YENEEA come from the germline V gene. CDR3 sequence (DNA): TGTGCCAGCAGCTATTTATCCCCGACTAGCGGGAGCAATGAGCAGTTCTTC. Protein: CASSYLSPTSGSNEQFF.

The chain couples TRBV2 to TRBJ1-1, with D unclear. The CDR3 is 12 residues long. Germline CDR1 is SNHLY and CDR2 is FYNNEI. V was clipped by 2 bases and J by 7 bases, with 8 bases between them. The chain's CDR3 is CASSEQGFEAFF. DNA of the CDR3: TGTGCCAGCAGTGAACAAGGGTTTGAAGCTTTCTTT.

This clonotype has ten or more counts. The chain recombines TRBV29-1 with TRBJ2-7, with TRBD1 identical over 9 bases. The germline V gene encodes CDR1 SQVTM and CDR2 ANQGSEA. This CDR3 contains 12 residues. V lost 6 bases and J lost 5; bases outside the gene matches: 5. The DNA for the CDR3 is TGCAGCGTCGACAGGGGGAGGAACGAGCAGTACTTC. Protein: CSVDRGRNEQYF.

This clonotype was observed at least ten times. The J gene is TRBJ2-3, the V gene TRBV5-1; a weak D match, TRBD2 (6 bases). V lost 4 bases and J 0 bases, leaving 12 bases between the germline ends. The germline V gene has CDR1 SGHRS and CDR2 YFSETQ. The CDR3 loop spans 15 amino acids. The chain's CDR3 is CASSGGTQSTDTQYF. CDR3 nucleotide sequence: TGCGCCAGCAGCGGCGGGACCCAAAGCACAGATACGCAGTATTTT.

The chain joins TRBV19 to TRBJ1-1, with TRBD1 identical over 7 bases. Germline CDR1 reads LNHDA; CDR2 reads SQIVND (reference sequence). The CDR3 totals 16 residues. V lost 5 bases and J lost 2; bases outside the gene matches: 11. The CDR3 coding sequence is TGTGCCAGTAGTCCCTGGACAGGTCGAGGCAACACTGAAGCTTTCTTT. It specifies CASSPWTGRGNTEAFF.

The chain joins TRBV28 to TRBJ2-5, with D tentatively TRBD1 (5 bases). With 3 bases removed from V and 2 bases from J, the gap between germline ends came to 13 bases. The V gene's germline CDR1 is MDHEN and CDR2 SYDVKM. This CDR3 spans 15 amino acids. This CDR3 reads CASSFSRQGQETQYF. The CDR3 DNA reads TGTGCCAGCAGTTTCTCTCGGCAGGGACAAGAGACCCAGTACTTC.

This rearrangement joins TRBV6-1 to TRBJ1-6; TRBD1 is a possible D gene (6 bases). Germline-derived CDR1 and CDR2 are MNHNS and SASEGT. CDR3 length equals 13 residues. Trimming removed 6 bases from V and 5 bases from J, with 8 bases in between. CDR3: CASREGDNSPLHF. CDR3 in DNA: TGTGCCAGCAGAGAGGGGGATAATTCACCCCTCCACTTT.

This clonotype was seen repeatedly, ten times or more. V usage is TRBV12-3 or TRBV12-4 and J usage is TRBJ1-2; 7 bases are shared with TRBD1. The CDR3 has 15 amino acids. Losses at the gene ends were 6 bases for V and 4 bases for J; bases not matched to a gene: 11. CDR3 in amino acids: CASSLGQVGPYGYTF. CDR3 bases: TGTGCCAGCAGCCTTGGACAGGTTGGGCCCTATGGCTACACCTTC.

The gene calls are TRBV5-6 and TRBJ1-1, with 7 nucleotides matching TRBD1. Germline CDR1 and CDR2: SGHDT and YYEEEE. The CDR3 loop spans 15 amino acids. V was clipped by 1 base and J by 5 bases; unmatched bases: 8. CDR3: CASSLPQGRGTEAFF. CDR3 coding DNA: TGTGCCAGCAGCTTGCCACAGGGGCGGGGGACTGAAGCTTTCTTT.

This clonotype was seen repeatedly, ten times or more. This chain connects TRBV3-2 to TRBJ2-2; no check of the table's D call, TRBD2, against the DNA was made. TRBV3-2 is a known pseudogene. CDR3 length: 18 amino acids. CDR3 DNA sequence: TGTGCCAGCAGCTCTATCGGACTAGCGGGGGGACACACCGGGGAGCTGTTTTTT. Its translation is CASSSIGLAGGHTGELFF.